Listed here are 5 T cell receptor beta chains from one sample, sequenced in a study of blood T cell repertoires in COVID-19 (dated by TCRdb to 2018 to 2021). Library preparation employed the immunoSEQ multiplex PCR assay. The table was pulled from immuneACCESS by TCRdb, which kept in-frame rearrangements only. Such tables lose some clones; where checked, under half of the loss comes from unresolved V genes, and the rest has no known cause. The sample contains about 330,000 clones, roughly 86% of them found a single time. The biggest ten clones account for approximately 10% of the sample. Material for sequencing was peripheral blood. All receptors come from a man younger than 45 with COVID-19, enrolled during active disease.

The rearrangement joins TRBV6-5 to TRBJ1-2, with D unclear. Germline V gene lookup returns CDR1 MNHEY and CDR2 SVGAGI. CDR3 length: 15 residues. Deletions cut 0 bases from V and 4 bases from J, with 12 bases between. CDR3 in DNA: TGTGCCAGCAGTTACTCACCGGGAGGTGCCTATGGCTACACCTTC. Amino acids: CASSYSPGGAYGYTF.

This chain connects TRBV6-5 to TRBJ2-7; D is perhaps TRBD1 (6 bases). Trimming shortened V by 4 bases and J by 2 bases, and 12 bases separated the two germline ends. Germline V gives CDR1 MNHEY, CDR2 SVGAGI. The CDR3 is made up of 14 amino acids. The CDR3 loop is CASSSSRQAYEQYF. DNA of the CDR3: TGTGCCAGCAGTTCCAGTAGACAGGCCTACGAGCAGTACTTC.

This chain uses TRBV29-1 with TRBJ1-2; D possibly corresponds to TRBD1 (6 bases). The germline V gene encodes CDR1 SQVTM and CDR2 ANQGSEA. V lost 7 bases to trimming and J lost 4 bases, with 19 bases between them. This CDR3 region has 14 residues. The CDR3 is CSAGHPNVLYGYTF. CDR3 sequence (DNA): TGCAGCGCGGGACACCCGAATGTTCTCTATGGCTACACCTTC.

This clone showed up just a few times. The sample contains more than one DNA sequence encoding this CDR3. The chain employs TRBV6-5 and TRBJ2-7; 11 nucleotides match TRBD1. The trim removed 2 bases at V and 2 bases at J, leaving 2 bases unmatched. The CDR3 is 15 amino acids. The germline gives CDR1 MNHEY, CDR2 SVGAGI. The CDR3 loop reads CASSYRDRGTYEQYF. In nucleotides, the CDR3 is TGTGCCAGCAGTTACCGGGACAGGGGGACCTACGAGCAGTACTTC.

The V gene is TRBV27, the J gene TRBJ2-3; TRBD2 aligns across 7 bases. Unmatched junction bases numbered 15, after V lost 6 bases and J lost 3 bases. The CDR3 loop spans 17 amino acids. CDR1 and CDR2 (germline): MNHEY, SMNVEV (reference sequence). This chain's CDR3 is CASSSRPRGVGTDTQYF. DNA for the CDR3: TGTGCCAGCAGCAGCCGCCCCCGGGGGGTGGGTACAGATACGCAGTATTTT.